What follows are 27 T cell receptor beta chains derived from one specimen sequenced in a study of blood T cell repertoires in COVID-19. Assay: immunoSEQ multiplex PCR; the TCRdb copy retains only in-frame clones and omits some. Here the sample spans 150,000 or so clones, 88% being singletons. Sequences were obtained from peripheral blood. The receptors originated from a human donor in a cohort sampled during active COVID-19.

The gene calls are TRBV30 and TRBJ2-1; D not certain. The CDR3 runs to 11 residues. V shed 4 bases and J shed 10 bases, with 11 bases lying between them. Germline assignment: CDR1 GTSNPN and CDR2 SVGIG (reference sequence). In DNA form, the CDR3 reads TGTGCCTGGATGGGCCTCCAGGAGCAGTTCTTC. It translates to CAWMGLQEQFF.

The chain has TRBV14 and TRBJ1-6, with 8 bases aligning to TRBD1. Germline CDR1 is SGHDN and CDR2 is FVKESK. J was trimmed by 5 bases and V by 4 bases; bases with no gene match: 4. The length of the CDR3 is 15 residues. CDR3 nucleotide sequence: TGTGCCAGCAGCCCTCAACAGGGGGATAATTCACCCCTCCACTTT. Its translation: CASSPQQGDNSPLHF.

For the CDR3, the DNA is TGTGCCAGTAGTAAATCAGCGGGTCACCGATCCTACGAGCAGTACTTC. This gives the protein CASSKSAGHRSYEQYF. V usage is TRBV19 and J usage is TRBJ2-7; maybe TRBD2 (6 bases). Germline values: CDR1 LNHDA, CDR2 SQIVND (reference sequence). CDR3 length equals 16 residues. Trimming stripped 4 bases from V and 1 base from J, with 17 bases between.

This chain connects TRBV9 to TRBJ1-6; D might be TRBD1 (6 bases). The V gene's germline CDR1 is SGDLS and CDR2 YYNGEE. There are 15 residues in the CDR3. The V and J ends lost 1 base and 5 bases respectively, with 10 bases between them. The CDR3 spells CASSVSAGDNSPLHF. In DNA, the CDR3 is TGTGCCAGCAGCGTATCGGCAGGGGATAATTCACCCCTCCACTTT.

This clone was observed a handful of times. The chain employs TRBV14 and TRBJ1-2; D call uncertain. This CDR3 region has 14 residues. V was shortened by 5 bases and J by 3 bases, with 13 bases between the two germline ends. The V gene's germline CDR1 is SGHDN and CDR2 FVKESK. The CDR3, as DNA: TGTGCCAGCAGCTCAAAGGCCGGGGACTATGGCTACACCTTC. Translating gives CASSSKAGDYGYTF.

The count of this clone is one. V is TRBV6-6 and J is TRBJ1-2; D gene unclear. Per germline, CDR1 MNHNY and CDR2 SVGAGI (reference sequence). The CDR3 has 15 residues. With 3 bases removed from V and 0 bases from J, the gap between germline ends came to 11 bases. Here the CDR3 DNA reads TGTGCCAGCAGTTATGAGGTCAATACTAACTATGGCTACACCTTC. This encodes CASSYEVNTNYGYTF.

In this sample, this clone turned up once. The chain combines TRBV6-6 with TRBJ1-3; D is ambiguous. CDR3 length: 13 amino acids. Germline CDR1 and CDR2: MNHNY and SVGAGI (reference sequence). V lost 5 bases and J lost 8, with 13 bases in between. In DNA form, the CDR3 reads TGTGCCAGCAGTCCCCCAACCGGGGACACCATATATTTT. It specifies CASSPPTGDTIYF.

The rearrangement joins TRBV27 to TRBJ2-1; 9 nucleotides match TRBD2. CDR1 and CDR2 from the germline V gene are MNHEY and SMNVEV (reference sequence). The V segment lost 5 bases and the J segment 7 bases; nucleotides outside the gene matches: 9. The CDR3 has 15 residues. In DNA form, the CDR3 reads TGTGCCAGCAGTCTATTAGCGGGAGTGGGGAATGAGCAGTTCTTC. It translates to CASSLLAGVGNEQFF.

The chain combines TRBV28 with TRBJ2-7, with 8 bases matching TRBD1. Per the germline V gene, CDR1 is MDHEN and CDR2 is SYDVKM. This CDR3 spans 15 amino acids. The junction had 6 bases not matched to a gene; V was cut back by 3 bases and J by 2 bases. The CDR3 coding sequence is TGTGCCAGCAGTTTCTCGGACAGGGCTACCTACGAGCAGTACTTC. Its protein product is CASSFSDRATYEQYF.

The chain employs TRBV11-3 and TRBJ1-2, with 8 positions matching TRBD1. Germline lookup yields CDR1 SGHNT and CDR2 YENEEA. Trimming removed 3 bases from V and 8 bases from J; junction bases left unmatched: 5. This CDR3 contains 13 residues. For the CDR3, the DNA is TGTGCCAGCAGCTTTGGACAGGGTCGGGGCTACACCTTC. Translation gives CASSFGQGRGYTF. Supplemented by reference TRBV11-3 and TRBJ1-2, the full variable domain reads EAGVVQSPRYKIIEKKQPVAFWCNPISGHNTLYWYLQNLGQGPELLIRYENEEAVDDSQLPKDRFSAERLKGVDSTLKIQPAELGDSAVYLCASSFGQGRGYTFGSGTRLTVV.

The chain recombines TRBV18 with TRBJ1-2, with 9 bases identical to TRBD1. Per germline, CDR1 KGHSH and CDR2 LQKENI. The J segment lost 2 bases and the V segment lost 4 bases, leaving 2 bases of the junction unmatched. The CDR3 is 14 amino acids. The CDR3 bases are TGTGCCAGCTCACAAGGGACAGGGAACTATGGCTACACCTTC. It translates to CASSQGTGNYGYTF.

The sample holds one count of this clone. The chain joins TRBV7-6 to TRBJ2-3, with D possibly being TRBD2 (5 bases). Trimming stripped 2 bases from V and 2 bases from J, with 5 bases between. This CDR3 is 13 amino acids long. Germline values: CDR1 SGHVS, CDR2 FNYEAQ. Here the CDR3 DNA reads TGTGCCAGCAGCTTACGGGACACAGATACGCAGTATTTT. Residues: CASSLRDTDTQYF.

V and J are TRBV5-6 and TRBJ2-5, with D perhaps TRBD2 (5 bases). The V end was cut by 7 bases, the J end by 5 bases, with 15 bases between. CDR3 length: 13 amino acids. Per the germline V gene, CDR1 is SGHDT and CDR2 is YYEEEE. This CDR3 is CASAKGLGETQYF. Here the CDR3 DNA reads TGTGCCAGCGCGAAAGGACTGGGGGAGACCCAGTACTTC.

This chain links TRBV6-6 with TRBJ1-4; D ambiguous. Germline V gene lookup returns CDR1 MNHNY and CDR2 SVGAGI (reference sequence). V was pared by 0 bases and J by 8 bases, with 4 bases between. This CDR3 is 12 amino acids long. The CDR3 DNA follows: TGTGCCAGCAGTTACTCGCGGGAAAAACTGTTTTTT. It codes for CASSYSREKLFF.

The chain recombines TRBV10-2 with TRBJ2-7; TRBD2 is a possible D gene (6 bases). Germline loops: CDR1 WSHSY, CDR2 SAAADI. V lost 4 bases to trimming and J lost 2 bases, with 21 bases between them. The CDR3 is made up of 17 amino acids. CDR3 residues: CASSVGIGGIGAYEQYF. The CDR3 region has the DNA TGCGCCAGCAGTGTTGGGATTGGCGGGATAGGGGCCTACGAGCAGTACTTC.

The chain uses TRBV4-3 and TRBJ2-1; D may be TRBD1 (6 bases). The CDR3 sequence is 19 residues long. Per the germline V gene, CDR1 is LGHNA and CDR2 is YSLEER. The V end was cut by 0 bases, the J end by 8 bases, with 26 bases between. In DNA form, the CDR3 reads TGCGCCAGCAGCCAAGATCGATCCCTTCGTCAGGGGATTGGAGATGAGCAGTTCTTC. This sequence encodes CASSQDRSLRQGIGDEQFF.

The chain combines TRBV5-5 with TRBJ1-4; TRBD1 matches at 9 bases. V lost 4 bases to trimming and J lost 4 bases; unmatched junction nucleotides: 5. Germline lookup yields CDR1 SGHKS and CDR2 YYEKEE (reference sequence). The CDR3 is 15 amino acids. The CDR3 sequence: CASSVGTGNNEKLFF. CDR3 DNA sequence: TGTGCCAGCAGCGTTGGGACAGGGAATAATGAAAAACTGTTTTTT.

The J gene is TRBJ1-2, the V gene TRBV6-1; no clear D gene. The germline CDR1 and CDR2 sequences are MNHNS and SASEGT. The CDR3 totals 15 residues. The ends were cut back, 2 bases at V and 4 bases at J, with 14 bases in the middle. CDR3 bases: TGTGCCAGCAGTGAACGGCCAGGAAGCATCTATGGCTACACCTTC. The encoded protein is CASSERPGSIYGYTF.

This clone was counted once. The rearrangement uses TRBV5-6 and TRBJ2-5; TRBD1 aligns across 7 bases. The CDR3 has 16 residues. Germline loops: CDR1 SGHDT, CDR2 YYEEEE. The V gene end was trimmed by 2 bases and the J gene end by 5 bases; junction bases not matched to a gene: 12. CDR3 coding DNA: TGTGCCAGCAGCTTTCTCTTGGGACAGAGGTACGAGACCCAGTACTTC. The encoded protein is CASSFLLGQRYETQYF.

The chain is built from TRBV18 and TRBJ1-1; 8 bases align to TRBD1. This CDR3 spans 12 amino acids. The V gene end was trimmed by 3 bases and the J gene end by 8 bases; junction bases not matched to a gene: 2. The V gene's germline CDR1 is KGHSH and CDR2 LQKENI. The CDR3 here is CASSPGQGEAFF. DNA of the CDR3: TGTGCCAGCTCACCTGGACAGGGCGAAGCTTTCTTT. Together with reference TRBV18 and TRBJ1-1, the CDR3 gives the full variable domain: NAGVMQNPRHLVRRRGQEARLRCSPMKGHSHVYWYRQLPEEGLKFMVYLQKENIIDESGMPKERFSAEFPKEGPSILRIQQVVRGDSAAYFCASSPGQGEAFFGQGTRLTVV.

V and J are TRBV5-4 and TRBJ1-2; D not certain. V was pared by 1 base and J by 0 bases, with 7 bases between. This CDR3 is built from 14 residues. Germline values: CDR1 SGHNT, CDR2 YYREEE (reference sequence). The DNA of the CDR3 is TGTGCCAGCAGCTTGTTGCAGGCTAACTATGGCTACACCTTC. Its translation is CASSLLQANYGYTF.

This clone showed up just once. The chain couples TRBV2 to TRBJ2-7, with TRBD2 as a possible D gene (5 bases). Germline CDR1 reads SNHLY; CDR2 reads FYNNEI. V lost 6 bases to trimming and J lost 4 bases, with 10 bases between them. This CDR3 spans 12 amino acids. In DNA form, the CDR3 reads TGTGCCAGCAGGGGCTGGAGGTACGAGCAGTACTTC. It is translated as CASRGWRYEQYF. The full variable domain, in which reference TRBV2 and TRBJ2-7 provide the parts outside the CDR3, is EPEVTQTPSHQVTQMGQEVILRCVPISNHLYFYWYRQILGQKVEFLVSFYNNEISEKSEIFDDQFSVERPDGSNFTLKIRSTKLEDSAMYFCASRGWRYEQYFGPGTRLTVT.

The V and J genes are TRBV11-3 and TRBJ1-1; D might be TRBD1 (6 bases). CDR3 length: 16 amino acids. CDR1 is SGHNT and CDR2 is YENEEA in the germline V gene. The V end lost 1 base, the J end lost 3 bases, and 15 bases lay between the germline ends. The CDR3 loop reads CASSLGPGTKDTEAFF. CDR3 coding DNA: TGTGCCAGCAGCTTAGGACCCGGGACAAAGGACACTGAAGCTTTCTTT.

Comments on this clone: Within the sample, other DNA sequences also encode this same CDR3. The rearrangement uses TRBV28 and TRBJ2-7; the D is unclear. The CDR3 spans 13 residues. Germline assignment: CDR1 MDHEN and CDR2 SYDVKM. V lost 2 bases, J lost 2 bases, and 7 bases lay in between. The CDR3 DNA sequence: TGTGCCAGCAGTTTAGTCGCGGCCTACGAGCAGTACTTC. Translated: CASSLVAAYEQYF.

The chain joins TRBV28 to TRBJ2-1; weak D call: TRBD1 (5 bases). Trimming pared 2 bases from V and 4 bases from J, leaving 9 bases between. Per the germline V gene, CDR1 is MDHEN and CDR2 is SYDVKM. The CDR3 totals 14 residues. The chain's CDR3 is CASSLLRVYNEQFF. The CDR3 nucleotides read TGTGCCAGCAGTTTACTCAGGGTTTACAATGAGCAGTTCTTC.

The gene calls are TRBV6-5 and TRBJ2-5; weak D call: TRBD2 (6 bases). V lost 4 bases and J lost 5, with 17 bases in between. Germline CDR1 MNHEY, CDR2 SVGAGI. The CDR3 contains 15 residues. The CDR3 bases are TGTGCCAGCAGTTGGAGGGGTCGGGGGAGCGAGACCCAGTACTTC. Its protein is CASSWRGRGSETQYF.

This clone was counted a single time. As DNA, the CDR3 is TGTGCCAGTCTTGAGTCCTCCGCTGGAAACACCATATATTTT. Its translation is CASLESSAGNTIYF. This chain links TRBV6-5 with TRBJ1-3; D not resolved. CDR1 and CDR2 (germline): MNHEY, SVGAGI. This CDR3 comprises 14 residues. The V gene lost 9 bases and the J gene lost 2 bases, with 14 bases spanning the gap.